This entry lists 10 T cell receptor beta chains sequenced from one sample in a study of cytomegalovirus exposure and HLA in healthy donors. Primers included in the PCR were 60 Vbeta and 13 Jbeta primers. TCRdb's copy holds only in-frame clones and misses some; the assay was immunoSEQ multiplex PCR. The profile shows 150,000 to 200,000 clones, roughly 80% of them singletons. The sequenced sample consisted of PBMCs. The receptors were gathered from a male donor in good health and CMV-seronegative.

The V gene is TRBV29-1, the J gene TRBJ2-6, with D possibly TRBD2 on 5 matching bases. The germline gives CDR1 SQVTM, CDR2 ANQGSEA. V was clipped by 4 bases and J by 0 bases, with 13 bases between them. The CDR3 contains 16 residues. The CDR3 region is CSVGQAVSSGANVLTF. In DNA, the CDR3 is TGCAGCGTTGGTCAAGCGGTAAGCTCTGGGGCCAACGTCCTGACTTTC.

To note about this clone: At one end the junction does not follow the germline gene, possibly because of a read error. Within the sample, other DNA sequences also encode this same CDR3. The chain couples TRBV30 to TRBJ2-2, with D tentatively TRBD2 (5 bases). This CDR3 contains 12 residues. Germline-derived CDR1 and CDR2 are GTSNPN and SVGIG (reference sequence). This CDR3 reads CAWSRGQVELFF. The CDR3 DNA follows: TGTGCCTGGAGTCGAGGGCAGGTGGAGTTGTTTTTT.

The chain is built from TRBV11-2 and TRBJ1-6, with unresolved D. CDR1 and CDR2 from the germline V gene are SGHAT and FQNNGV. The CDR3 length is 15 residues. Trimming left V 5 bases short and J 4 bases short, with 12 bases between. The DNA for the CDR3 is TGTGCCAGCAGCATGTATGAGGGATATAATTCACCCCTCCACTTT. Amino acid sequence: CASSMYEGYNSPLHF.

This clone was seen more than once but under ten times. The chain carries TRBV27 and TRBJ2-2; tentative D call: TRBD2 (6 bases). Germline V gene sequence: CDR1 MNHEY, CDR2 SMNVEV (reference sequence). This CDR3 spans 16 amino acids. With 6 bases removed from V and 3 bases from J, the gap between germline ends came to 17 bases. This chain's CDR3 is CASRPPGLPHTGELFF. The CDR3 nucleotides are TGTGCCAGCAGGCCCCCCGGACTACCCCACACCGGGGAGCTGTTTTTT.

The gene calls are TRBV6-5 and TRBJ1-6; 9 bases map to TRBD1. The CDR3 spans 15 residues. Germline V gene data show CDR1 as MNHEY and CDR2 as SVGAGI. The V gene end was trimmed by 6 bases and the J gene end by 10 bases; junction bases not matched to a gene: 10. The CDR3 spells CASRPRDRVGSPLHF. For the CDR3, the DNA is TGTGCCAGCAGACCCCGGGACAGGGTTGGGTCACCCCTCCACTTT.

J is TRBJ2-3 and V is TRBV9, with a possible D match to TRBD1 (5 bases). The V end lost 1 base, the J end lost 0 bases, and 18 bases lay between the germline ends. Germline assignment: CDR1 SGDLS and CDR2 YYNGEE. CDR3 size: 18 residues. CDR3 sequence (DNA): TGTGCCAGCAGCGTAACAGGCGTAGGTCTTACTAGCACAGATACGCAGTATTTT. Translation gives CASSVTGVGLTSTDTQYF.

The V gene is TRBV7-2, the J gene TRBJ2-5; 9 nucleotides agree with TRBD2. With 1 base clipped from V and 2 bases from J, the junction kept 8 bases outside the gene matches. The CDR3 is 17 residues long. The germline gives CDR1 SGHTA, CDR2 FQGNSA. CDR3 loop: CASSLGGTSLGQETQYF. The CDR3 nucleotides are TGTGCCAGCAGCTTAGGGGGGACTAGCTTAGGGCAAGAGACCCAGTACTTC.

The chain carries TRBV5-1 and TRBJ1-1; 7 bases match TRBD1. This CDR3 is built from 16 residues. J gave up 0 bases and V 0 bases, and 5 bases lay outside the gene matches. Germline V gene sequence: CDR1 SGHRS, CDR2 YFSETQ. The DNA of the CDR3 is TGCGCCAGCAGCTTGGGCCCACAGGGGCTGAACACTGAAGCTTTCTTT. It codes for CASSLGPQGLNTEAFF. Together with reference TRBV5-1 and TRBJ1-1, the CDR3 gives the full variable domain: KAGVTQTPRYLIKTRGQQVTLSCSPISGHRSVSWYQQTPGQGLQFLFEYFSETQRNKGNFPGRFSGRQFSNSRSEMNVSTLELGDSALYLCASSLGPQGLNTEAFFGQGTRLTVV.

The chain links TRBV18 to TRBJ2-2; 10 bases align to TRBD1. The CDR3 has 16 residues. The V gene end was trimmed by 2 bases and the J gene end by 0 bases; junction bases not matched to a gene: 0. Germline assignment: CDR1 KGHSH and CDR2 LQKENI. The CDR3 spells CASSPGQGANTGELFF. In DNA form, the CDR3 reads TGTGCCAGCTCACCAGGACAGGGGGCGAACACCGGGGAGCTGTTTTTT.

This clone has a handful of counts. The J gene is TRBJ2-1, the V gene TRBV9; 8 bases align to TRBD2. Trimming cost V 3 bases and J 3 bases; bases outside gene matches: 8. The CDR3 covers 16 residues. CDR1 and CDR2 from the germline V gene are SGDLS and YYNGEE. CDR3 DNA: TGTGCCAGCAGCGCGAGTCAGCGGGAGAGCTACAATGAGCAGTTCTTC. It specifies CASSASQRESYNEQFF.